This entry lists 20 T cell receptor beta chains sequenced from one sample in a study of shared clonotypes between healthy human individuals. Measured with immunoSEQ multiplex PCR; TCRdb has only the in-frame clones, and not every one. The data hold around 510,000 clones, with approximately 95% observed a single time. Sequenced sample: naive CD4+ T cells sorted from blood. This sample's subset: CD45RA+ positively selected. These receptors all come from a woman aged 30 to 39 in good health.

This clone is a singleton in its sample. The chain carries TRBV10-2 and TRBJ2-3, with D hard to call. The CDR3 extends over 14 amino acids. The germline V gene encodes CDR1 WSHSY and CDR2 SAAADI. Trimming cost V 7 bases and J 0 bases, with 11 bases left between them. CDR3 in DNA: TGCGCCAGCAAGTCTGAGATGAGCACAGATACGCAGTATTTT. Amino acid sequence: CASKSEMSTDTQYF.

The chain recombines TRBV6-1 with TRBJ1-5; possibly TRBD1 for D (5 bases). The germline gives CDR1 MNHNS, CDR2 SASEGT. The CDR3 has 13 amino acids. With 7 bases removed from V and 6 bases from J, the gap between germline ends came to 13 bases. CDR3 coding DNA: TGTGCCAGCAACTTGGCCGGGGCTCAGCCCCAGCATTTT. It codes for CASNLAGAQPQHF.

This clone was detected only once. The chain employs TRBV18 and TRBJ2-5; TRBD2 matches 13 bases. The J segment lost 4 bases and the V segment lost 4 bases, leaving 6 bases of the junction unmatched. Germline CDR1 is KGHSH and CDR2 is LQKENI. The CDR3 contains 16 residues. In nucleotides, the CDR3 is TGTGCCAGCTCACAAACCGGGACTAGCGGGACAGAGACCCAGTACTTC. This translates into CASSQTGTSGTETQYF.

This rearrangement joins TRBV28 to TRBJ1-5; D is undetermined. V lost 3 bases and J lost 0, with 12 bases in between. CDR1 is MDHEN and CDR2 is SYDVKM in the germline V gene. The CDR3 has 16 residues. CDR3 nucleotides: TGTGCCAGCAGTTTTCCCCCGGGAGCTAGCAATCAGCCCCAGCATTTT. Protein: CASSFPPGASNQPQHF.

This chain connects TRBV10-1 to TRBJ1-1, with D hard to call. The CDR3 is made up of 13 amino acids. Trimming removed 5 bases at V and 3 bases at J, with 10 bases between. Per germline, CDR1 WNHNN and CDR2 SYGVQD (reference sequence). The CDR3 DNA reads TGCGCCAGCAGTTTCGGGAGAGACACTGAAGCTTTCTTT. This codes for CASSFGRDTEAFF.

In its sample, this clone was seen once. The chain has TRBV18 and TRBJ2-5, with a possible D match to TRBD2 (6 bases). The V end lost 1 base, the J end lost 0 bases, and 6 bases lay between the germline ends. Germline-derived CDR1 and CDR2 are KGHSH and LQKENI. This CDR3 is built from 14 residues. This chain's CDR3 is CASSPRDYQETQYF. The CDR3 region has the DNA TGTGCCAGCTCACCACGGGACTACCAAGAGACCCAGTACTTC.

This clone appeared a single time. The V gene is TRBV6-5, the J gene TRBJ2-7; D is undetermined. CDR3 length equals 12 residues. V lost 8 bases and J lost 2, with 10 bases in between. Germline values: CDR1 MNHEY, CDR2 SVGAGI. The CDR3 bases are TGTGCCAGCCAGGACCTGGCCTACGAGCAGTACTTC. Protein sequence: CASQDLAYEQYF.

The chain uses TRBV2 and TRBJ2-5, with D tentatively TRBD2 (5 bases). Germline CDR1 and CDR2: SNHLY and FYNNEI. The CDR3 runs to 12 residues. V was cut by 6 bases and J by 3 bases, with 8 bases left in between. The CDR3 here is CASSPGKETQYF. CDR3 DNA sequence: TGTGCCAGCAGCCCGGGAAAAGAGACCCAGTACTTC.

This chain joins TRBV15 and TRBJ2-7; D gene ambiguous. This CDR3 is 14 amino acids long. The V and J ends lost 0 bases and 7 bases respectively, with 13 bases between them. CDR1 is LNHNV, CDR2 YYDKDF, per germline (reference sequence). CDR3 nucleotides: TGTGCCACCAGCAGAGATCGAAGCCCCTCAGAGCAGTACTTC. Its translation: CATSRDRSPSEQYF. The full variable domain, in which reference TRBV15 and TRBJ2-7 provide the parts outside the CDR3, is DAMVIQNPRYQVTQFGKPVTLSCSQTLNHNVMYWYQQKSSQAPKLLFHYYDKDFNNEADTPDNFQSRRPNTSFCFLDIRSPGLGDTAMYLCATSRDRSPSEQYFGPGTRLTVT.

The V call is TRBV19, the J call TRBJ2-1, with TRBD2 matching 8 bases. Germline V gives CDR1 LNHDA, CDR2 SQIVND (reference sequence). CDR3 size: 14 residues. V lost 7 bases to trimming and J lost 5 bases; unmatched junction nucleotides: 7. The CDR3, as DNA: TGTGCCAGTACCCGCCTAGCGGGCGACAATGAGCAGTTCTTC. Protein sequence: CASTRLAGDNEQFF. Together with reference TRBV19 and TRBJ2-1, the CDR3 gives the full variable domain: DGGITQSPKYLFRKEGQNVTLSCEQNLNHDAMYWYRQDPGQGLRLIYYSQIVNDFQKGDIAEGYSVSREKKESFPLTVTSAQKNPTAFYLCASTRLAGDNEQFFGPGTRLTVL.

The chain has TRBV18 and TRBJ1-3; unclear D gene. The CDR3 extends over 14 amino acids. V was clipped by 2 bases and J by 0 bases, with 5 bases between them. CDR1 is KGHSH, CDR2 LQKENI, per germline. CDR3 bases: TGTGCCAGCTCACCAGGGGACTCTGGAAACACCATATATTTT. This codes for CASSPGDSGNTIYF.

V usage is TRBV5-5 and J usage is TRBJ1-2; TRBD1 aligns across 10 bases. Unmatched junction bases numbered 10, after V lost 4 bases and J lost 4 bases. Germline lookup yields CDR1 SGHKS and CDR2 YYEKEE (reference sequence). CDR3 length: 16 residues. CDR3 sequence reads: CASSPQPDRGSYGYTF. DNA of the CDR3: TGTGCCAGCAGCCCGCAACCGGACAGGGGGAGCTATGGCTACACCTTC.

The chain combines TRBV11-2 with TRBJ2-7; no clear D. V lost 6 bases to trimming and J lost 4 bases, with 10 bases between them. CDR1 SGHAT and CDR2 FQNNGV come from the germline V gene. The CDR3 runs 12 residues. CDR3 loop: CASRRDAYEQYF. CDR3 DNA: TGTGCCAGCAGGCGTGACGCTTACGAGCAGTACTTC.

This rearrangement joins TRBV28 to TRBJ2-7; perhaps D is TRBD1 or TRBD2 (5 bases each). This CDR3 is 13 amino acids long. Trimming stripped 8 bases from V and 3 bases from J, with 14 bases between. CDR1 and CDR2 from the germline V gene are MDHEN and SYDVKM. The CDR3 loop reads CASDPPGGYEQYF. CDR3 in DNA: TGTGCCAGCGATCCCCCTGGGGGCTACGAGCAGTACTTC. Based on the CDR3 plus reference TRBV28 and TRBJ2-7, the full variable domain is DVKVTQSSRYLVKRTGEKVFLECVQDMDHENMFWYRQDPGLGLRLIYFSYDVKMKEKGDIPEGYSVSREKKERFSLILESASTNQTSMYLCASDPPGGYEQYFGPGTRLTVT.

The CDR3 is CASSTPFYEQYF. In DNA, the CDR3 is TGTGCCAGCAGCACCCCATTCTACGAGCAGTACTTC. The chain carries TRBV21-1 and TRBJ2-7; the table's TRBD1 call for D was not verified on the DNA. TRBV21-1 is annotated as a pseudogene. This CDR3 region has 12 residues.

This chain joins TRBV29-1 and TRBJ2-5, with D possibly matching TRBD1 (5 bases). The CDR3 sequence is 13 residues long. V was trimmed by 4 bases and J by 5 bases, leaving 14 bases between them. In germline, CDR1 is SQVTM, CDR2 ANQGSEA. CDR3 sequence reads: CSVGWSGQETQYF. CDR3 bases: TGCAGCGTTGGTTGGTCAGGGCAGGAGACCCAGTACTTC.

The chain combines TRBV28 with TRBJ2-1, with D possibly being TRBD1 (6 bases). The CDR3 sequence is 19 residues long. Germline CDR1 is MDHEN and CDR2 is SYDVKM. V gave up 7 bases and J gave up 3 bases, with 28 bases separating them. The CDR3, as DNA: TGTGCCAGCACCGAGATAGGGCAGGGGCATCCCTTGTTCTACAATGAGCAGTTCTTC. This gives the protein CASTEIGQGHPLFYNEQFF.

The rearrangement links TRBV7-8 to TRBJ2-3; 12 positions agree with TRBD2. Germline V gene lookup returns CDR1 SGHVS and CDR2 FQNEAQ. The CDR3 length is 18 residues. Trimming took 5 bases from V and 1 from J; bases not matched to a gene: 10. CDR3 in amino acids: CASSPRTSGAPRTDTQYF. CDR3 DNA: TGTGCCAGCAGCCCGCGGACTAGCGGGGCCCCCCGCACAGATACGCAGTATTTT.

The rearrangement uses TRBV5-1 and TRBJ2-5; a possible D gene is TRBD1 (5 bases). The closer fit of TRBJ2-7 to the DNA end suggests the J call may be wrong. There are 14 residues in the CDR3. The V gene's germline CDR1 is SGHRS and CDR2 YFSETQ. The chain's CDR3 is CASSLGQGAYEQYF. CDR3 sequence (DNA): TGCGCCAGCAGCTTGGGGCAGGGTGCCTACGAGCAGTACTTC.

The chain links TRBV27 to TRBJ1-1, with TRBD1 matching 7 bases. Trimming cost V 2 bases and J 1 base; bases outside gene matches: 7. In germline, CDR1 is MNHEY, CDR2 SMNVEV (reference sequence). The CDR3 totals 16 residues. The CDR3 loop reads CASSLIGGQANTEAFF. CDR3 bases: TGTGCCAGCAGTTTAATAGGCGGACAGGCGAACACTGAAGCTTTCTTT.